This T cell receptor (beta chain) is from a study of beta chain features in type 1 diabetes. Study-level results: Resolution of whether HLA type affects TCRB rearrangement was not achieved here. For Type 1 diabetes patients, all four CD4+ subsets carried TCRB CDR3s that were moderately but significantly shorter.

Concerning this clone itself: Its antigen is still unknown.

What was sequenced were expressed TCRB transcripts, since all of the isolated RNA had been reverse transcribed. Assay used: immunoSEQ multiplex PCR; TCRdb lists only in-frame clones, some missing. The data hold roughly 250,000 clones, with over 65% observed a single time. Material: naive CD4+ T cells from blood. The clonotype was recovered from a man aged 25-45 years in good health.

CDR3 DNA: TGTGCCAGCAGCTTAGGGATGACAGGGGACCAAGAGACCCAGTACTTC. It codes for CASSLGMTGDQETQYF. This chain connects TRBV11-2 to TRBJ2-5, with TRBD1 identical over 8 bases. Germline V gene data show CDR1 as SGHAT and CDR2 as FQNNGV. Unmatched junction bases numbered 4, after V lost 1 base and J lost 0 bases. CDR3 length: 16 amino acids. The variable domain in full, with the rest retrieved from reference TRBV11-2 and TRBJ2-5, is EAGVAQSPRYKIIEKRQSVAFWCNPISGHATLYWYQQILGQGPKLLIQFQNNGVVDDSQLPKDRFSAERLKGVDSTLKIQPAKLEDSAVYLCASSLGMTGDQETQYFGPGTRLLVL.